The 23 T cell receptor beta chains listed next were all sequenced from one sample in a study of T cell repertoires in cytomegalovirus infection. TCRdb recomputed calls from the reads with MiXCR, one row per CDR3 protein. This sample has more than 45,000 distinct CDR3 sequences, with roughly a fifth found just once. Their antigens are not known. The sample was CD8+ T cells from cultured PBMCs, taken from culture after CMV antigen stimulation. Source of these receptors: a human donor in good health (CMV status not recorded). Some clones in this sample may be carry-over from other donors' samples.

The chain links TRBV7-9 to TRBJ1-4; D is unresolved. Germline V gene lookup returns CDR1 SEHNR and CDR2 FQNEAQ (reference sequence). CDR3 length equals 13 residues. V gave up 5 bases and J gave up 0 bases, with 4 bases separating them. The CDR3 DNA follows: TGTGCCAGCAGCCCCGCAACTAATGAAAAACTGTTTTTT. This encodes CASSPATNEKLFF.

A few counts support this clonotype. This sequence joins TRBV7-8 and TRBJ2-3, with 8 positions matching TRBD2. The germline gives CDR1 SGHVS, CDR2 FQNEAQ. The CDR3 sequence is 15 residues long. The junction had 12 bases not matched to a gene; V was cut back by 7 bases and J by 6 bases. CDR3 coding DNA: TGTGCCAGCACCCGATCGGGAGGGCCGGGTGATACGCAGTATTTT. This translates into CASTRSGGPGDTQYF. The whole variable domain, filled in from reference TRBV7-8 and TRBJ2-3, reads GAGVSQSPRYKVAKRGQDVALRCDPISGHVSLFWYQQALGQGPEFLTYFQNEAQLDKSGLPSDRFFAERPEGSVSTLKIQRTQQEDSAVYLCASTRSGGPGDTQYFGPGTRLTVL.

CDR3 in amino acids: CASSLVRSHYGYTF. The CDR3 region has the DNA TGTGCCAGCAGCTTAGTTCGGTCTCACTATGGCTACACCTTC. The chain is built from TRBV7-9 and TRBJ1-2; unclear D gene. Germline V gene data show CDR1 as SEHNR and CDR2 as FQNEAQ (reference sequence). This CDR3 comprises 14 residues. The V end was cut by 1 base, the J end by 3 bases, with 9 bases between.

In this sample, this clonotype turned up a few times. The V and J genes are TRBV27 and TRBJ1-4, with TRBD1 matching over 7 bases. Per the germline V gene, CDR1 is MNHEY and CDR2 is SMNVEV (reference sequence). With 5 bases clipped from V and 7 bases from J, the junction kept 7 bases outside the gene matches. This CDR3 is built from 14 residues. CDR3 sequence: CASSRQGVGEKLFF. Written as DNA, the CDR3 is TGTGCCAGCAGTCGACAGGGAGTAGGTGAAAAACTGTTTTTT.

This sequence joins TRBV6-1 and TRBJ2-7; 7 bases fit TRBD1. Germline V gene lookup returns CDR1 MNHNS and CDR2 SASEGT. V shed 7 bases and J 6 bases; nucleotides not matched to a gene: 9. The CDR3 runs 13 residues. CDR3 amino acids: CASNRDSWGEQYF. CDR3 nucleotides: TGTGCCAGCAACCGGGACAGCTGGGGCGAGCAGTACTTC.

This clonotype appeared many times. This chain connects TRBV27 to TRBJ1-2; 7 bases align to TRBD1. The V and J ends lost 6 bases and 4 bases, in that order; junction bases with no gene match: 8. The CDR3 sequence is 14 residues long. Germline loops: CDR1 MNHEY, CDR2 SMNVEV (reference sequence). CDR3 coding DNA: TGTGCCAGCAGCCCTATAGGGGACAGCTATGGCTACACCTTC. It specifies CASSPIGDSYGYTF.

The sample holds many counts of this clonotype. This chain joins TRBV6-1 and TRBJ2-1; D possibly uses TRBD1 or TRBD2 (5 bases each). The germline V gene encodes CDR1 MNHNS and CDR2 SASEGT. The ends were cut back, 7 bases at V and 3 bases at J, with 16 bases in the middle. The CDR3 sequence is 15 residues long. CDR3 coding DNA: TGTGCCAGCACCTGGGGAGACAGAGACTACAATGAGCAGTTCTTC. Its translation is CASTWGDRDYNEQFF.

This chain joins TRBV27 and TRBJ2-3; D possibly uses TRBD1 or TRBD2 (5 bases each). The CDR3 extends over 14 amino acids. The V end lost 5 bases, the J end lost 4 bases, and 13 bases lay between the germline ends. Germline-derived CDR1 and CDR2 are MNHEY and SMNVEV (reference sequence). The CDR3 sequence: CASSLSGTADTQYF. Here the CDR3 DNA reads TGTGCCAGCAGTCTCTCGGGGACCGCAGATACGCAGTATTTT.

The rearrangement uses TRBV6-2 or TRBV6-3 and TRBJ2-5; D might be TRBD1 or TRBD2, each matching 6 bases. The CDR3 totals 12 residues. The V gene lost 7 bases and the J gene lost 3 bases, with 9 bases spanning the gap. From germline, CDR1 is MNHEY and CDR2 SVGEGT. This CDR3 reads CASKRGEETQYF. The CDR3 DNA reads TGTGCCAGCAAAAGGGGGGAAGAGACCCAGTACTTC.

At least ten counts were recorded for this clonotype. This chain connects TRBV7-9 to TRBJ2-7, with 14 bases fitting TRBD2. The CDR3 spans 18 residues. The trim removed 4 bases at V and 2 bases at J, leaving 10 bases unmatched. Germline V gene data show CDR1 as SEHNR and CDR2 as FQNEAQ (reference sequence). CDR3 amino acids: CASSSGLAGGTRTYEQYF. CDR3 DNA: TGTGCCAGCAGCTCTGGACTAGCGGGAGGAACCCGAACCTACGAGCAGTACTTC.

The chain recombines TRBV28 with TRBJ2-3, with D perhaps matching TRBD2 (5 bases). The CDR3 has 14 amino acids. The V end was cut by 5 bases, the J end by 2 bases, with 11 bases between. Germline V CDR1 and CDR2: MDHEN, SYDVKM. CDR3 in DNA: TGTGCCAGCAGTCCCCGAGGACTCACAGATACGCAGTATTTT. Protein product: CASSPRGLTDTQYF.

The chain combines TRBV5-6 with TRBJ1-3, with TRBD1 as a possible D gene (6 bases). The CDR3 has 19 residues. The ends were cut back, 4 bases at V and 0 bases at J, with 23 bases in the middle. The germline gives CDR1 SGHDT, CDR2 YYEEEE. CDR3 loop: CASSPPTGRQDSSGNTIYF. The CDR3 DNA reads TGTGCCAGCAGCCCACCTACGGGCCGACAGGACAGCTCTGGAAACACCATATATTTT.

This clonotype counts as medium-sized. This chain uses TRBV12-3 or TRBV12-4 with TRBJ2-3; D gene unclear. CDR3 size: 14 residues. With 3 bases removed from V and 0 bases from J, the gap between germline ends came to 7 bases. This chain's CDR3 is CASSFFGSTDTQYF. In DNA, the CDR3 is TGTGCCAGCAGTTTCTTCGGAAGCACAGATACGCAGTATTTT.

The chain links TRBV6-6 to TRBJ2-5; TRBD2 matches at 9 bases. This CDR3 has 16 amino acids. Germline V gives CDR1 MNHNY, CDR2 SVGAGI (reference sequence). With 6 bases clipped from V and 5 bases from J, the junction kept 13 bases outside the gene matches. The CDR3 loop is CASSPGGAGGHETQYF. The CDR3 nucleotides read TGTGCCAGCAGCCCGGGGGGCGCGGGGGGGCACGAGACCCAGTACTTC.

Worth noting for this clonotype: One junction end disagrees with the germline gene, perhaps due to a read error. The V and J genes are TRBV27 and TRBJ2-7; 11 nucleotides match TRBD2. CDR1 MNHEY and CDR2 SMNVEV come from the germline V gene (reference sequence). The CDR3 runs 14 residues. The CDR3 is CDSSLAGGPFEQYF. Written as DNA, the CDR3 is TGTGACAGCAGTTTAGCGGGAGGGCCTTTCGAGCAGTACTTC.

The sample holds a few counts of this clonotype. The chain couples TRBV7-2 to TRBJ2-3, with D unresolved. V was cut by 0 bases and J by 5 bases, with 6 bases left in between. The CDR3 extends over 13 amino acids. Germline V gene data show CDR1 as SGHTA and CDR2 as FQGNSA. CDR3 in amino acids: CASSLAVVDTQYF. DNA of the CDR3: TGTGCCAGCAGCTTAGCGGTAGTAGATACGCAGTATTTT.

This clonotype appeared a single time. The gene calls are TRBV6-2 or TRBV6-3 and TRBJ1-6; D might be TRBD1 (5 bases). Germline lookup yields CDR1 MNHEY and CDR2 SVGEGT. CDR3 size: 14 residues. V lost 4 bases and J lost 6, with 10 bases in between. The CDR3 spells CASSFSQGNSPLHF. For the CDR3, the DNA is TGTGCCAGCAGTTTTTCGCAGGGTAATTCACCCCTCCACTTT.

This clonotype was seen a few times. This chain uses TRBV7-8 with TRBJ2-7, with 7 bases matching TRBD1. The ends lost 0 bases at V and 5 bases at J; junction bases unmatched: 7. This CDR3 is 15 amino acids long. Germline CDR1 and CDR2: SGHVS and FQNEAQ. CDR3 amino acids: CASSLAPQGRDEQYF. Here the CDR3 DNA reads TGTGCCAGCAGCTTAGCCCCACAGGGGCGGGACGAGCAGTACTTC.

V gene TRBV12-3 or TRBV12-4 combines with J gene TRBJ2-2; D possibly corresponds to TRBD2 (6 bases). The CDR3 runs 15 residues. Trimming pared 7 bases from V and 4 bases from J, leaving 16 bases between. CDR3 DNA sequence: TGTGCCAGCACCACCTCTAGCGAGTTCACCGGGGAGCTGTTTTTT. Its translation is CASTTSSEFTGELFF.

This clonotype was counted between two and nine times. This chain joins TRBV29-1 and TRBJ1-2; D not certain. Germline assignment: CDR1 SQVTM and CDR2 ANQGSEA. This CDR3 comprises 13 residues. V dropped 0 bases and J dropped 0 bases, with 5 bases sitting between them. The CDR3 DNA sequence: TGCAGCGTTGAAGACAGGCCTAACTATGGCTACACCTTC. This gives the protein CSVEDRPNYGYTF.

The V call is TRBV7-2, the J call TRBJ2-7; 9 bases align to TRBD2. V lost 5 bases to trimming and J lost 1 base; unmatched junction nucleotides: 6. Germline V gives CDR1 SGHTA, CDR2 FQGNSA. CDR3 length equals 15 residues. The CDR3 DNA follows: TGTGCCAGCAGCAAGACTAGCGGAGGTTCCTACGAGCAGTACTTC. Encoded protein: CASSKTSGGSYEQYF.

J is TRBJ2-7 and V is TRBV28, with D perhaps TRBD1 (5 bases). Trimming pared 5 bases from V and 4 bases from J, leaving 18 bases between. This CDR3 spans 15 amino acids. Germline CDR1 is MDHEN and CDR2 is SYDVKM. CDR3 sequence (DNA): TGTGCCAGCAGTACCAAAGGGGCAGGTGGTTACGAGCAGTACTTC. This codes for CASSTKGAGGYEQYF.

This clonotype has only a few counts. The J gene is TRBJ1-1, the V gene TRBV5-1; TRBD1 is a possible D gene (6 bases). CDR1 SGHRS and CDR2 YFSETQ come from the germline V gene. V gave up 3 bases and J gave up 2 bases, with 14 bases separating them. CDR3 length: 15 amino acids. The CDR3 DNA sequence: TGCGCCAGCAGCTCCGACAGGCCTGGAAACACTGAAGCTTTCTTT. It is translated as CASSSDRPGNTEAFF.